This paragraph reports one TCR beta chain. Its recognized antigen is unknown. There are no base qualities to consult, and no much larger clone falls within one base. The method was the immunoSEQ multiplex PCR assay. For TCR sequencing, RNA was extracted from every sample and reverse transcribed into cDNA to serve as template. First-strand cDNA was synthesized with SuperScript III using a 2:1 mix of oligo-dT and random hexamers. A synthetic immune receptor repertoire was used to gauge amplification bias, and whatever bias remained was removed computationally. On the study's bioinformatics: After raw reads were preprocessed to remove errors, the CDR3 was defined following IMGT conventions as running from the conserved cysteine to phenylalanine. Clonality was calculated as 1 minus Shannon entropy normalized by log2 of the number of productive unique TCRs. CD4 or CD8 identity of scalp clones was inferred by cross-referencing scalp TCRbeta sequences with sorted blood CD4 and CD8 repertoires. Held by TCRdb, this immuneACCESS table contains in-frame sequences only and omits some clones. Under half of the omission traces to an unresolved V gene where checked; the cause of the rest is unknown. For V, J and clone size, that table is used; D and trimming come from the DNA. The table for this sample lists approximately 210,000 clones; over 60% of them were counted only once. The ten largest clones add up to around 4.2% of the sample.

Explained via the paper, the time point label denotes: 4 weeks on oral tofacitinib. What this sample's treatment or condition label stands for: oral pan-JAK inhibitor, 5-10 mg twice daily. From alopecia areata patients, peripheral blood was collected along with lesional scalp punch biopsies. After PBMCs were isolated by density centrifugation and stained for CD3, CD4 and CD8, a FACSAria was used to sort CD4+ and CD8+ T cells. This sample is drawn from a study of CD8+ T cells in alopecia areata (dated by TCRdb to 2016 to 2019). Concerning the study at large: Treated patients were enrolled in an open-label pilot trial of oral tofacitinib, 5 to 10 mg twice daily, for moderate-to-severe alopecia areata. RNA was obtained with the PAXgene miRNA kit for fixed scalp, the miRNeasy kit for PBMCs, and the RNeasy kit for mouse skin. In both human patients and the C3H/HeJ mouse model, the study applied high-throughput TCRbeta sequencing to look at T cell clonal expansion in alopecia areata. Disease severity in treated patients was measured with the SALT score, which quantifies the percentage of affected scalp surface area. Scalp clonality was compared among normal scalp (n=4), patchy alopecia areata scalp (n=8), and alopecia totalis/universalis scalp (n=8). TCRbeta CDR3 regions were amplified by immunoSEQ multiplex PCR using 35 Vbeta forward and 13 Jbeta reverse primers. In humans, TCRbeta sequencing was performed on scalp tissue and on sorted CD4+ and CD8+ peripheral blood T cells from healthy controls and from patients with patchy or totalis/universalis alopecia areata. Patients on tofacitinib were biopsied at baseline and after 4 and 24 weeks of treatment, and several of the patients also had a later scalp biopsy. Patients stayed on tofacitinib for 6 to 18 months and then had 6 months of follow-up off drug so that delayed response and recurrence could be assessed. Study-level results and caveats: Compared with normal scalp, lesional scalp had higher clonality and more expanded CD8+ clones, particularly in alopecia totalis/universalis, a pattern that suggests antigenic drive. During tofacitinib treatment, many expanded lesional clones remained in scalp and blood, and this persistence may partly explain relapse after treatment is stopped. Because the treated cohort was small and had just a single nonresponder, larger studies are needed to establish links between baseline CD8+ expansion and response. With tofacitinib, both scalp clonality and the number of expanded CD8+ clones among the top 100 scalp clones went down significantly. Resident alphabeta T cells in normal human skin are also sequenced, complicating scalp TCR repertoire analysis, unlike mouse skin dominated by gammadelta T cells. TCR sequences shared between patients were less clear than in mice, possibly partly because of HLA diversity in the patient population.

CDR1 and CDR2, per the germline V gene, are SGHRS and YFSETQ. Inclusive of the bounding cysteine and phenylalanine, the CDR3 is 12 residues long. Just CDR3 DNA is preserved here, 36 bases in frame from base 1. The V and J ends are trimmed by 5 bases and 2 bases, leaving 8 bases between them. This clonotype originated in a human donor with alopecia areata. The sample in question was CD4+ T cells sorted from blood, obtained at week 4, from a patient treated with tofacitinib. Recombination joined TRBV5-1 with TRBJ2-7; the D gene lacks a confident call. In nucleotides, the sequence is TGCGCCAGCAGAGGTGAAACCTACGAGCAGTACTTC. Its protein reads: CASRGETYEQYF.